The present entry profiles one T cell receptor beta chain with its context. Unmatched junction bases numbered 5, after V lost 7 bases and J lost 7 bases. The V gene's germline CDR1 is MNHEY and CDR2 SVGAGI. The CDR3 has 12 residues. The data belong to a study of control samples from healthy donors and cancer patients. Assay: immunoSEQ multiplex PCR; the TCRdb copy retains only in-frame clones and omits some. The sample has roughly 80,000 clones; nearly 90% are singletons. The sample consisted of blood. This TCR came from a man between 50 and 59 years old in good health. The chain joins TRBV6-5 to TRBJ1-2; 8 bases are shared with TRBD1. The CDR3, as DNA: TGTGCCAGCAAGGGACAGGTGCCTGGCTACACCTTC. Translation: CASKGQVPGYTF.